This T cell receptor beta chain was observed in a study of T-cell reconstitution after alpha-beta-depleted transplantation in children. Study-wide findings and caveats: Counts and diversity of T cells one year after transplant came mostly from newly produced T cells. Reportedly, alpha-beta T cells present about two months post-transplant originated from several hundred expanded clones of graft origin. Some patients' high day-60 TCRbeta diversity was traced to surviving recipient T cells and thymic progenitors.

Only a few counts were recorded for this clonotype. The antigen is not known. Preparing the TCRbeta library involved the use of unique molecular identifiers. TCRdb reanalysed the PCR reads using MiXCR and keeps one entry per CDR3 protein. The table records 700,000 or so distinct CDR3 sequences, about an eighth of them present only once. The length of the CDR3 is 19 residues. Germline assignment: CDR1 SGHRS and CDR2 YFSETQ. V was pared by 1 base and J by 3 bases, with 22 bases between. Sequencing used PBMCs, obtained before TCRalphabeta/CD19-depleted stem cell transplant. This chain joins TRBV5-1 and TRBJ2-2; tentative D call: TRBD1 (7 bases). This TCR came from a girl aged 2 to 10 with congenital amegakaryocytic thrombocytopenia, due to receive a stem cell transplant. CDR3 coding DNA: TGCGCCAGCAGCTTGTTCGGCGTTCAGCAGGGGGGATACACCGGGGAGCTGTTTTTT. Amino acids: CASSLFGVQQGGYTGELFF.